These 17 T cell receptor beta chains were all obtained from the same sample, sequenced in a study of T cells after yellow fever vaccination. TCRdb re-derived calls from the 5' RACE reads in MiXCR, one entry per CDR3 protein. Among 620,000 or so distinct CDR3 sequences, 17% were seen once, and the ten largest hold approximately 15%. The input for sequencing was PBMCs, taken roughly 5 days after the first yellow fever vaccination. These receptor sequences come from a young man who received the YFV17D yellow fever vaccine.

The sample holds a few counts of this clonotype. This chain uses TRBV6-2 or TRBV6-3 with TRBJ2-2, with a weak D call TRBD2 (6 bases). The CDR3 extends over 15 amino acids. Deletions cut 6 bases from V and 1 base from J, with 12 bases between. CDR1 and CDR2 from the germline V gene are MNHEY and SVGEGT. The CDR3 loop reads CASRGGVLNTGELFF. In DNA form, the CDR3 reads TGTGCCAGCAGGGGCGGGGTCTTGAACACCGGGGAGCTGTTTTTT.

This clonotype showed up just a few times. It may be a read error: a sequence one base away is much more abundant. The rearrangement joins TRBV7-3 to TRBJ2-1, with 10 bases identical to TRBD1. The V segment lost 3 bases and the J segment 6 bases; nucleotides outside the gene matches: 5. In germline, CDR1 is SGHTA, CDR2 FQGTGA. This CDR3 spans 15 amino acids. The CDR3 region has the DNA TGTGCCAGCAGCTTGGAGGGACAGGGGTTCAATGAGCAGTTCTTC. It encodes CASSLEGQGFNEQFF.

The rearrangement joins TRBV5-4 to TRBJ2-1; the D gene is possibly TRBD2 (5 bases). The V end lost 5 bases, the J end lost 9 bases, and 15 bases lay between the germline ends. The CDR3 consists of 13 residues. CDR1 SGHNT and CDR2 YYREEE come from the germline V gene (reference sequence). CDR3 region: CASRSGYEVEQFF. The CDR3 DNA reads TGTGCCAGCAGATCGGGGTATGAGGTTGAGCAGTTCTTC.

V and J are TRBV7-8 and TRBJ1-5; no definite D call. This CDR3 comprises 15 residues. The germline CDR1 and CDR2 sequences are SGHVS and FQNEAQ. V lost 1 base and J 2 bases, leaving 9 bases between the germline ends. For the CDR3, the DNA is TGTGCCAGCAGCTTAGACGCATGGGGCAATCAGCCCCAGCATTTT. This encodes CASSLDAWGNQPQHF.

V gene TRBV5-1 combines with J gene TRBJ2-5; no clear D. The V and J ends lost 3 bases and 1 base respectively, with 10 bases between them. Germline V lookup: CDR1 SGHRS, CDR2 YFSETQ. This CDR3 has 14 amino acids. The CDR3: CASSSQNTQETQYF. The DNA of the CDR3 is TGCGCCAGCAGCTCACAGAATACCCAAGAGACCCAGTACTTC.

This clonotype was observed a few times. The V and J genes are TRBV5-1 and TRBJ1-6; the D is unclear. Germline loops: CDR1 SGHRS, CDR2 YFSETQ. V was trimmed by 4 bases and J by 0 bases, leaving 8 bases between them. The CDR3 is 15 amino acids. CDR3 nucleotides: TGCGCCAGCAGCGAACAGAGCTCCTATAATTCACCCCTCCACTTT. Its translation is CASSEQSSYNSPLHF. Variable domain in full (rest from reference TRBV5-1 and TRBJ1-6): KAGVTQTPRYLIKTRGQQVTLSCSPISGHRSVSWYQQTPGQGLQFLFEYFSETQRNKGNFPGRFSGRQFSNSRSEMNVSTLELGDSALYLCASSEQSSYNSPLHFGNGTRLTVT.

This clonotype was picked up many times. A read error may produce the germline difference seen at one junction end. The J gene is TRBJ1-1, the V gene TRBV7-9; the D gene is possibly TRBD1 (5 bases). The CDR3 is made up of 13 amino acids. CDR1 is SEHNR, CDR2 FQNEAQ, per germline (reference sequence). CDR3 DNA: TGCGCCAGCAGCTCAGGGTTGCGGACTGAAGCTTTCTTT. Encoded protein: CASSSGLRTEAFF.

This clonotype was counted only a few times. The rearrangement joins TRBV5-1 to TRBJ1-1; 11 nucleotides line up with TRBD1. Losses at the gene ends were 4 bases for V and 4 bases for J; bases not matched to a gene: 9. This CDR3 is built from 16 residues. Germline V lookup: CDR1 SGHRS, CDR2 YFSETQ. The chain's CDR3 is CASSPGQGARGTEAFF. CDR3 nucleotides: TGCGCCAGCAGCCCCGGACAGGGGGCAAGGGGCACTGAAGCTTTCTTT.

The gene calls are TRBV5-4 and TRBJ2-7, with D perhaps given as TRBD1 or TRBD2 (6 bases each). Per the germline V gene, CDR1 is SGHNT and CDR2 is YYREEE (reference sequence). With 3 bases removed from V and 6 bases from J, the gap between germline ends came to 13 bases. CDR3 length: 13 residues. CDR3 coding DNA: TGTGCCAGCAGCTGGACGGGGGCTACCGAGCAGTACTTC. Residues: CASSWTGATEQYF.

The chain recombines TRBV20-1 with TRBJ2-5, with 13 bases lining up with TRBD2. CDR3 length: 15 residues. With 5 bases clipped from V and 6 bases from J, the junction kept 9 bases outside the gene matches. Germline V lookup: CDR1 DFQATT, CDR2 SNEGSKA (reference sequence). Written as DNA, the CDR3 is TGCAGTGCTTCCGGGACTAGCGGGGTTAGAAAGACCCAGTACTTC. Protein sequence: CSASGTSGVRKTQYF.

As concerns this clonotype: This could be a read error, since a much larger clone is one nucleotide away. V and J are TRBV5-1 and TRBJ2-2; perhaps TRBD2 as D (5 bases). This CDR3 spans 14 amino acids. Looked up from germline, CDR1 is SGHRS and CDR2 is YFSETQ. The CDR3 nucleotides read TGCGCCAGCAGCGGAGCGTTGGTGGACGGGGAGCAGTTTTTT. Translating it yields CASSGALVDGEQFF. The variable domain in full, with the rest retrieved from reference TRBV5-1 and TRBJ2-2, is KAGVTQTPRYLIKTRGQQVTLSCSPISGHRSVSWYQQTPGQGLQFLFEYFSETQRNKGNFPGRFSGRQFSNSRSEMNVSTLELGDSALYLCASSGALVDGEQFFGEGSRLTVL.

The chain links TRBV18 to TRBJ1-6, with no clear D. V was cut by 8 bases and J by 0 bases, with 5 bases left in between. This CDR3 is built from 13 residues. CDR1 is KGHSH and CDR2 is LQKENI in the germline V gene. This CDR3 reads CASGGSYNSPLHF. CDR3 bases: TGTGCCAGCGGAGGCTCCTATAATTCACCCCTCCACTTT.

V is TRBV30 and J is TRBJ2-3; no clear D gene. Germline V lookup: CDR1 GTSNPN, CDR2 SVGIG (reference sequence). Trimming cost V 5 bases and J 2 bases, with 5 bases left between them. The CDR3 runs to 11 residues. CDR3 bases: TGTGCCTGGGCCTACACAGATACGCAGTATTTT. As protein: CAWAYTDTQYF.

In this sample, this clonotype turned up a few times. The chain links TRBV2 to TRBJ2-3; TRBD1 or TRBD2 may be the D gene (6 bases each). Between the trimmed V and J ends, which lost 6 bases and 3 bases, there was a span of 10 bases. The CDR3 has 13 amino acids. Germline lookup yields CDR1 SNHLY and CDR2 FYNNEI. In DNA, the CDR3 is TGTGCCAGCAGAGAGGGGGGAACAGATACGCAGTATTTT. Its translation is CASREGGTDTQYF.

V usage is TRBV18 and J usage is TRBJ2-1, with D perhaps TRBD2 (5 bases). Germline V lookup: CDR1 KGHSH, CDR2 LQKENI. V lost 2 bases, J lost 14 bases, and 10 bases lay in between. There are 11 residues in the CDR3. The CDR3 reads CASSPEGAEFF. The CDR3 DNA follows: TGTGCCAGCTCACCAGAGGGAGCGGAGTTCTTC.

This clonotype was seen a handful of times. The gene calls are TRBV7-9 and TRBJ1-2; maybe TRBD1 (5 bases). The CDR3 runs 13 residues. Trimming left V 1 base short and J 8 bases short, with 11 bases between. CDR1 is SEHNR and CDR2 is FQNEAQ in the germline V gene (reference sequence). As DNA, the CDR3 is TGTGCCAGCAGCTTAGTGTCTGGGGACGGCTACACCTTC. It codes for CASSLVSGDGYTF. Full variable domain (rest looked up from reference TRBV7-9 and TRBJ1-2): DTGVSQNPRHKITKRGQNVTFRCDPISEHNRLYWYRQTLGQGPEFLTYFQNEAQLEKSRLLSDRFSAERPKGSFSTLEIQRTEQGDSAMYLCASSLVSGDGYTFGSGTRLTVV.

This clonotype was observed a handful of times. The gene calls are TRBV5-1 and TRBJ1-1; tentative D call: TRBD1 (5 bases). Per germline, CDR1 SGHRS and CDR2 YFSETQ. The length of the CDR3 is 16 residues. Deletions cut 4 bases from V and 1 base from J, with 17 bases between. The CDR3 coding sequence is TGCGCCAGCAGCGTTTTGCCGGGACCTACGAACACTGAAGCTTTCTTT. Amino acids: CASSVLPGPTNTEAFF.